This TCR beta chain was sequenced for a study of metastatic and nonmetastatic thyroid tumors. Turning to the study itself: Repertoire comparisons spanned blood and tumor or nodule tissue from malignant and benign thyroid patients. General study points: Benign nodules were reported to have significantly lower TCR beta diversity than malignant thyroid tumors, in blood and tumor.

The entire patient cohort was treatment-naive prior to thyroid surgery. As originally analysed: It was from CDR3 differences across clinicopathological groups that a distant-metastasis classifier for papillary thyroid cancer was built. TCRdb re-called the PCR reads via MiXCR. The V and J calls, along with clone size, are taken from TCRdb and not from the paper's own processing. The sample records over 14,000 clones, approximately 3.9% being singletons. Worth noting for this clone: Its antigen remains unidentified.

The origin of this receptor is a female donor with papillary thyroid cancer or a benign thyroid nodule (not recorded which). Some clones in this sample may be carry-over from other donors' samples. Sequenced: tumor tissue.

This CDR3 is CASSPNGRAAGELFF. CDR3 DNA sequence: TGTGCCAGCAGTCCTAACGGACGGGCCGCCGGGGAGCTGTTTTTT. The chain has TRBV27 and TRBJ2-2; D gene unclear. The V gene's germline CDR1 is MNHEY and CDR2 SMNVEV (reference sequence). The length of the CDR3 is 15 residues. V was shortened by 5 bases and J by 6 bases, with 16 bases between the two germline ends.